These 11 T cell receptor delta chains originate from one sample sequenced in a study of γδ T cells in repeated Plasmodium falciparum infection. Gammadelta T cells were flow-sorted from PBMC into Vgamma9/Vdelta2+ and Vdelta2-negative populations for bulk analysis. TCRdb ran CATT on the multiplex PCR reads. This table holds 75,000 to 95,000 delta-chain clones, 0.85% to 1% found once. Sequences were obtained from gamma-delta T cells from blood. All receptors come from a pool of human donors (malaria-infected and uninfected, not separated).

A few counts support this clone. Since a far larger clone is one base different, this is likely a read error. The same CDR3 arises from other DNA sequences in this sample as well. V gene assignment gives TRDV2, but the J gene was left uncalled; the table gives TRDD3 as D, unverified against the DNA. This CDR3 is 19 amino acids long. Germline CDR1 and CDR2: GEAIGNYY and EKD. CDR3 residues: CACDTTPVLGDTATDKLIF. For the CDR3, the DNA is TGTGCCTGTGACACCACTCCCGTACTGGGGGATACTGCCACCGATAAACTTATCTTT.

Concerning this clone: The protein TCRdb lists belongs to a much larger clone and differs from this DNA's translation at residue 3, which points to a read error; the protein shown is made from the DNA. The J segment was not called; the V segment is TRDV1; the table's D call, TRDD3, was not checked against the DNA. CDR1 and CDR2 (germline): TSWWSYY, QGS. The CDR3 is 17 residues long. In nucleotides, the CDR3 is TGTGCTCCTGGGGAACAACTCCTACGGTCTGGGGGATCGCGTCTCATCTTT. Its translation: CAPGEQLLRSGGSRLIF.

This clone turned up a few times. With a far larger clone one base away, a read error is the likely cause. At the DNA level, this CDR3 is encoded by other sequences in the same sample as well. V is TRDV2 and J is TRDJ1, with TRDD3 matching over 10 bases. V was pared by 2 bases and J by 0 bases, with 11 bases of the junction left unmatched. The CDR3 is 18 amino acids. Germline CDR1 and CDR2: GEAIGNYY and EKD. In DNA, the CDR3 is TGTGCCTGTGACAGTCTACTGGGGGATTCGCAGTACACCGATAAACTCATCTTT. Translation: CACDSLLGDSQYTDKLIF.

This chain connects TRDV1 to TRDJ1; TRDD2 or TRDD3 may be the D gene (7 bases each). Assignment of the J gene here rests on matching the DNA to germline, because TCRdb gives none. The CDR3 length is 23 residues. V was shortened by 0 bases and J by 8 bases, with 40 bases between the two germline ends. Germline V lookup: CDR1 TSWWSYY, CDR2 QGS. CDR3 region: CALGELCSYSRPSDAGGPSKLIF. DNA for the CDR3: TGTGCTCTTGGGGAACTATGTTCCTACTCTCGTCCGTCGGATGCTGGGGGCCCCTCAAAACTCATCTTT.

This clone was picked up many times. V gene TRDV1 combines with J gene TRDJ1, with 9 bases that match TRDD2. The J gene, absent from TCRdb, was called here by matching the DNA to germline. Germline V gene lookup returns CDR1 TSWWSYY and CDR2 QGS. The V gene end was trimmed by 6 bases and the J gene end by 0 bases; junction bases not matched to a gene: 29. The CDR3 is 23 residues long. This CDR3 reads CALGIRQSFLRMGGGPYTDKLIF. CDR3 DNA: TGTGCTCTTGGTATAAGGCAGTCCTTCCTACGAATGGGTGGGGGACCGTACACCGATAAACTCATCTTT.

As concerns this clone: The protein TCRdb lists belongs to a much larger clone and differs from this DNA's translation at residue 7, which points to a read error; the protein shown is made from the DNA. The rearrangement joins TRDV1 to TRDJ1, with a tentative D call TRDD3 (8 bases). The J gene, not given by TCRdb, was assigned here from a germline match of the nucleotide sequence. The CDR3 extends over 20 amino acids. CDR1 and CDR2 (germline): TSWWSYY, QGS. With 0 bases removed from V and 7 bases from J, the gap between germline ends came to 30 bases. This CDR3 reads CALGELSSTFLGDRDGKLIF. For the CDR3, the DNA is TGTGCTCTTGGGGAACTTTCTTCTACCTTCCTGGGGGACCGGGACGGTAAACTCATCTTT.

This clone was found many times. The protein that TCRdb holds for this DNA derives from a much larger clone and differs from the translated DNA at residue 15, which likely indicates a read error; the protein shown here is translated from the DNA. The V call is TRAV38-2/DV8, the J call TRDJ1, with D perhaps TRDD2 (8 bases). CDR3 size: 23 residues. Trimming left V 2 bases short and J 2 bases short, with 37 bases between. Per germline, CDR1 TSESDYY and CDR2 QEAYKQQN. The CDR3 nucleotides read TGTGCTTATAGGAGTAAGATTTCCTTCCTAGACCCTACTGGGGAACACGGGACCGATAAACTCATCTTT. Amino acids: CAYRSKISFLDPTGEHGTDKLIF.

This clone was observed a few times. The protein held in TCRdb is that of a much larger clone and does not match this DNA's translation at residue 8, likely because of a read error; the protein shown is translated from the DNA. The J gene is TRDJ1, the V gene TRDV1; D is unresolved. As TCRdb names no J gene, one was assigned here on the basis of a DNA match to germline. Trimming removed 2 bases from V and 0 bases from J, with 31 bases in between. CDR1 TSWWSYY and CDR2 QGS come from the germline V gene. The CDR3 contains 22 residues. CDR3 in amino acids: CALGEMKVRMRRFTGYTDKLIF. Written as DNA, the CDR3 is TGTGCTCTTGGGGAAATGAAGGTTCGAATGAGGAGATTTACCGGGTACACCGATAAACTCATCTTT.

This clone was detected only a few times. It is likely a read error: a sequence one base away is far more abundant. Other DNA sequences in this specimen translate into the identical CDR3. This chain connects TRDV2 to TRDJ1, with 10 bases matching TRDD3. TCRdb offers no J gene call, so here the DNA was matched to germline to obtain one. The V gene end was trimmed by 5 bases and the J gene end by 2 bases; junction bases not matched to a gene: 7. This CDR3 spans 15 amino acids. The V gene's germline CDR1 is GEAIGNYY and CDR2 EKD. This CDR3 reads CACASLLGDTDKLIF. CDR3 sequence (DNA): TGTGCCTGTGCTTCCCTACTGGGGGATACCGATAAACTCATCTTT.

This clone was counted ten times or more. The mismatch at residue 6 between this DNA's translation and the TCRdb protein of a much larger clone likely reflects a read error; the protein shown is translated from the DNA. V usage is TRDV1 and J usage is TRDJ1, with D hard to call. V was shortened by 0 bases and J by 0 bases, with 11 bases between the two germline ends. The CDR3 runs 16 residues. Germline CDR1 reads TSWWSYY; CDR2 reads QGS. CDR3 in DNA: TGTGCTCTTGGGGAACTGAGATGGACAAACACCGATAAACTCATCTTT. Protein sequence: CALGELRWTNTDKLIF.

This clone was observed at least ten times. It is likely a read error: a sequence one base away is far more abundant. The sample carries other DNA sequences with the same CDR3. J is TRDJ1 and V is TRDV2; tentatively, D is TRDD3 (5 bases). From germline, CDR1 is GEAIGNYY and CDR2 EKD. CDR3 length: 15 residues. DNA for the CDR3: TGCGCCTGTGACATTCTTGGGATGGGCACCGATAAACTCATCTTT. Amino acids: CACDILGMGTDKLIF.